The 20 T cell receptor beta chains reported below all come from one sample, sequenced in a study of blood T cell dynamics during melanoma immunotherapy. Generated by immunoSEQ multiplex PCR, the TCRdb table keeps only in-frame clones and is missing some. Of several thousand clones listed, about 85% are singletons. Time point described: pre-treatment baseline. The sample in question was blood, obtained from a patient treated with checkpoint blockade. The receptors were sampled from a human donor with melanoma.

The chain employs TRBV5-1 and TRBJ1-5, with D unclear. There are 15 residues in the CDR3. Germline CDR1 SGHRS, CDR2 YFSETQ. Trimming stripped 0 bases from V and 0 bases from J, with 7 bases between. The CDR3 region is CASSLAGVSNQPQHF. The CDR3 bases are TGCGCCAGCAGCTTGGCAGGCGTTAGCAATCAGCCCCAGCATTTT.

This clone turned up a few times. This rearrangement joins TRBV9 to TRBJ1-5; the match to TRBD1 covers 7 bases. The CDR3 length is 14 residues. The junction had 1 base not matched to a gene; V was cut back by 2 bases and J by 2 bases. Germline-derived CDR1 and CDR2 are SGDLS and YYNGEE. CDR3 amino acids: CASSVTGGNQPQHF. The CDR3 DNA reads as TGTGCCAGCAGCGTTACAGGGGGCAATCAGCCCCAGCATTTT.

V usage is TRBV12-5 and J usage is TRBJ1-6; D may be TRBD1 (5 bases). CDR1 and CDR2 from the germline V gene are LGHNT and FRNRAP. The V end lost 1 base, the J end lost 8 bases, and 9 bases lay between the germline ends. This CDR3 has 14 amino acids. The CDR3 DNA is TGTGCTAGTGGTTTGGGGCAAGGGGATTCACCCCTCCACTTT. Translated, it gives CASGLGQGDSPLHF.

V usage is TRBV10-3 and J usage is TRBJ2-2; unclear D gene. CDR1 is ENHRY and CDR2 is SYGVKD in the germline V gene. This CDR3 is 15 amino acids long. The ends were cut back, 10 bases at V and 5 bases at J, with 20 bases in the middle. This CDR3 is CATKATAAVTGELFF. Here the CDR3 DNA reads TGTGCCACCAAGGCGACTGCCGCCGTAACCGGGGAGCTGTTTTTT.

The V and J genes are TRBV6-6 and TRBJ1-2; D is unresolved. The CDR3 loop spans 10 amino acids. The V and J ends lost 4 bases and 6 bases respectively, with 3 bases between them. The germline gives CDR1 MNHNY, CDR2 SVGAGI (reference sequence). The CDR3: CASSFDGYTF. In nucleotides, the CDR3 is TGTGCCAGCAGTTTCGATGGCTACACCTTC.

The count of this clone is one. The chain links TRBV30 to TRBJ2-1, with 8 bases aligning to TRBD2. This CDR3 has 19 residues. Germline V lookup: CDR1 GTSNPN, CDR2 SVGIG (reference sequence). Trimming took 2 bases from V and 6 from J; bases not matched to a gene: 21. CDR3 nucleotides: TGTGCCTGGAGTCCTGATCGCACGACCGGGACTAGGGGGGGCAATGAGCAGTTCTTC. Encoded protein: CAWSPDRTTGTRGGNEQFF.

The CDR3 protein is CASSPDRVGTEAFF. As DNA, the CDR3 is TGTGCCAGCAGCCCGGACAGGGTTGGCACTGAAGCTTTCTTT. V gene TRBV11-2 combines with J gene TRBJ1-1, with 8 bases aligning to TRBD1. J lost 4 bases, V lost 5 bases, and 6 bases had no gene match. The CDR3 contains 14 residues. Germline CDR1 reads SGHAT; CDR2 reads FQNNGV.

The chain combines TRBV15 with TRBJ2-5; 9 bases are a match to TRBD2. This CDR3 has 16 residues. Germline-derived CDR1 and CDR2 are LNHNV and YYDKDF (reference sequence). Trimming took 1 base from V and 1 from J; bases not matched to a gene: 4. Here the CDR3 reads CATSRGLAATQETQYF. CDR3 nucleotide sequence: TGTGCCACCAGCAGAGGACTAGCGGCAACCCAAGAGACCCAGTACTTC.

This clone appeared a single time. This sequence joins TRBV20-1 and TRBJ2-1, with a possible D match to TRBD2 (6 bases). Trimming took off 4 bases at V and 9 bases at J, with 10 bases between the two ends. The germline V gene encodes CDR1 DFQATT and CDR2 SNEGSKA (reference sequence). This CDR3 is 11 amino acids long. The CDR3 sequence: CSAKDYPEQFF. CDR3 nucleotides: TGCAGTGCTAAGGACTACCCTGAGCAGTTCTTC.

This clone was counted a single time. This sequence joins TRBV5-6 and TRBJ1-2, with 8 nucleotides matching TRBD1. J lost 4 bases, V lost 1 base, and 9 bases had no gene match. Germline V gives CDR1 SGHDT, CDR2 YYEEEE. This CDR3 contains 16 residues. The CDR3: CASSLMRQGASYGYTF. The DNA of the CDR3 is TGTGCCAGCAGCTTGATGCGGCAGGGGGCGTCCTATGGCTACACCTTC. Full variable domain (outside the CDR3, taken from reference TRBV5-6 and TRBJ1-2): DAGVTQSPTHLIKTRGQQVTLRCSPKSGHDTVSWYQQALGQGPQFIFQYYEEEERQRGNFPDRFSGHQFPNYSSELNVNALLLGDSALYLCASSLMRQGASYGYTFGSGTRLTVV.

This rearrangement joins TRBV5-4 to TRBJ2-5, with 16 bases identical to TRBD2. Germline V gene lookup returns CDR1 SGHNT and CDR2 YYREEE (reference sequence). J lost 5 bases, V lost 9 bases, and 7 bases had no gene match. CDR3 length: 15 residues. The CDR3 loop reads CATGTSGGARETQYF. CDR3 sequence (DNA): TGTGCCACTGGGACTAGCGGGGGGGCACGGGAGACCCAGTACTTC.

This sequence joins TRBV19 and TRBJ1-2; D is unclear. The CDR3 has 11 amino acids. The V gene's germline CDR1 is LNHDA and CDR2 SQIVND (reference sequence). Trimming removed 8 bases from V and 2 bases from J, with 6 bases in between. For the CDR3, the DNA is TGTGCCAGTGAGAAGAACTATGGCTACACCTTC. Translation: CASEKNYGYTF. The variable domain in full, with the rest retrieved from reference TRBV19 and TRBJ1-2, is DGGITQSPKYLFRKEGQNVTLSCEQNLNHDAMYWYRQDPGQGLRLIYYSQIVNDFQKGDIAEGYSVSREKKESFPLTVTSAQKNPTAFYLCASEKNYGYTFGSGTRLTVV.

In nucleotides, the CDR3 is TGCGCCAGCAAACCCCACTCGACCGGGACACGCTATGAGCAGTTCTTC. Its translation: CASKPHSTGTRYEQFF. The V gene is TRBV5-1, the J gene TRBJ2-1; D might be TRBD1 (6 bases). Germline V gene lookup returns CDR1 SGHRS and CDR2 YFSETQ. The CDR3 sequence is 16 residues long. Trimming shortened V by 6 bases and J by 8 bases, and 24 bases separated the two germline ends.

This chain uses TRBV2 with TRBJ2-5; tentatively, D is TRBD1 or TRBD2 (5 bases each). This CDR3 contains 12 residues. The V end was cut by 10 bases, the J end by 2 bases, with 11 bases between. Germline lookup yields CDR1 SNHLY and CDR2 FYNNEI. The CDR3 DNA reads TGTGCCACCCGAGGGGATCAAGAGACCCAGTACTTC. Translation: CATRGDQETQYF.

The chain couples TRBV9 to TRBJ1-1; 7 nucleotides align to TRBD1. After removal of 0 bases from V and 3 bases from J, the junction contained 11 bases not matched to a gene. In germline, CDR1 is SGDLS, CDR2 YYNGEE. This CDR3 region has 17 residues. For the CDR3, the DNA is TGTGCCAGCAGCGTAGCTACTGACAGGGCTACGGACACTGAAGCTTTCTTT. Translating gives CASSVATDRATDTEAFF.

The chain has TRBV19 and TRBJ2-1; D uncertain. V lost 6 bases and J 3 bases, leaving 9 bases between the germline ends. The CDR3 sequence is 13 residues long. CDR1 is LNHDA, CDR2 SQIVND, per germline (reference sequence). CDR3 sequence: CASSRTSYNEQFF. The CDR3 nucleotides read TGTGCCAGTAGCCGCACCAGCTACAATGAGCAGTTCTTC. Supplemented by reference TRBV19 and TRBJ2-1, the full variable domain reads DGGITQSPKYLFRKEGQNVTLSCEQNLNHDAMYWYRQDPGQGLRLIYYSQIVNDFQKGDIAEGYSVSREKKESFPLTVTSAQKNPTAFYLCASSRTSYNEQFFGPGTRLTVL.

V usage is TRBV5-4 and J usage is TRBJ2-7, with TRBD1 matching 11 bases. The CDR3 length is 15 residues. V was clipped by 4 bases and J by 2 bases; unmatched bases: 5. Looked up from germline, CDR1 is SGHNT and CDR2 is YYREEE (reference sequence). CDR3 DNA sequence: TGTGCCAGCAGCCGGGGACAGGGGGGGGCCTACGAGCAGTACTTC. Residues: CASSRGQGGAYEQYF.

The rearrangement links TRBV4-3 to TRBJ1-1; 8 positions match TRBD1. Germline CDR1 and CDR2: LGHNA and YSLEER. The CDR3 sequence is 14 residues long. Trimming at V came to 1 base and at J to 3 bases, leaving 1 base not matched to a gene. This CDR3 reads CASSQVDRDTEAFF. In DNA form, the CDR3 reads TGCGCCAGCAGCCAAGTGGACAGGGACACTGAAGCTTTCTTT.

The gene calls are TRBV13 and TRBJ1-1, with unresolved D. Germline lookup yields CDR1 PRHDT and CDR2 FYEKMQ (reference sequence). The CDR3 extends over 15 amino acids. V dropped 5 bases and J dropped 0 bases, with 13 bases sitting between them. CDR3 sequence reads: CASSQAPAMNTEAFF. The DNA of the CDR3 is TGTGCCAGCAGCCAAGCCCCGGCAATGAACACTGAAGCTTTCTTT.

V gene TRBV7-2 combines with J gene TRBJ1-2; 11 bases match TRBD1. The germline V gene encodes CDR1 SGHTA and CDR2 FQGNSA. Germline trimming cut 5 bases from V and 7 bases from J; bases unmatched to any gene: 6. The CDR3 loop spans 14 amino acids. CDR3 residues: CASSPGQGAGGYTF. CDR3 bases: TGTGCCAGCAGCCCCGGACAGGGGGCCGGTGGCTACACCTTC.